Following are 31 T cell receptor beta chains from one sample sequenced in a study of PD-1 blockade in classical Hodgkin lymphoma. Following autologous stem cell transplantation, relapse occurred in every patient, and exposure to brentuximab vedotin varied. TCRdb's copy holds only in-frame clones and misses some; the assay was immunoSEQ multiplex PCR. This table holds tens of thousands of clones, around 87% found once. Sequenced here: peripheral blood mononuclear cells (PBMCs), sampled at baseline. Receptor source: a human donor with classical Hodgkin lymphoma.

The chain employs TRBV5-5 and TRBJ2-7; a weak D match, TRBD2 (6 bases). Germline assignment: CDR1 SGHKS and CDR2 YYEKEE (reference sequence). The CDR3 is made up of 14 amino acids. V was clipped by 5 bases and J by 0 bases, with 12 bases between them. The CDR3 DNA reads TGTGCCAGCAGGGAGGGTACCAGCTCCTACGAGCAGTACTTC. Amino acids: CASREGTSSYEQYF.

The chain has TRBV7-9 and TRBJ2-7, with D uncertain. CDR3 length: 13 residues. V was clipped by 4 bases and J by 5 bases, with 12 bases between them. Germline lookup yields CDR1 SEHNR and CDR2 FQNEAQ (reference sequence). The CDR3 reads CASSSPIVDEQYF. The CDR3 DNA reads TGTGCCAGCAGCTCGCCCATTGTCGACGAGCAGTACTTC.

This chain links TRBV11-2 with TRBJ1-6; maybe TRBD1 (5 bases). CDR3 length equals 15 residues. V lost 7 bases, J lost 8 bases, and 18 bases lay in between. Germline V gene lookup returns CDR1 SGHAT and CDR2 FQNNGV. CDR3 sequence reads: CASNLRGLGDSPLHF. The DNA of the CDR3 is TGTGCCAGCAACCTGAGAGGCCTGGGGGATTCACCCCTCCACTTT. The full variable domain, with the rest looked up from reference TRBV11-2 and TRBJ1-6, is EAGVAQSPRYKIIEKRQSVAFWCNPISGHATLYWYQQILGQGPKLLIQFQNNGVVDDSQLPKDRFSAERLKGVDSTLKIQPAKLEDSAVYLCASNLRGLGDSPLHFGNGTRLTVT.

The V gene is TRBV7-9, the J gene TRBJ2-4; D ambiguous. Germline CDR1 SEHNR, CDR2 FQNEAQ (reference sequence). Trimming took off 5 bases at V and 10 bases at J, with 9 bases between the two ends. The CDR3 is 11 residues long. The CDR3 here is CASSLGTIQYF. The CDR3 DNA sequence: TGTGCCAGCAGCCTAGGAACGATTCAGTACTTC.

This chain joins TRBV2 and TRBJ1-5; D may be TRBD1 (5 bases). Germline V CDR1 and CDR2: SNHLY, FYNNEI. V lost 4 bases, J lost 4 bases, and 14 bases lay in between. The CDR3 sequence is 15 residues long. CDR3 amino acids: CASSVRVAGNQPQHF. As DNA, the CDR3 is TGTGCCAGCAGTGTCAGGGTTGCTGGGAATCAGCCCCAGCATTTT.

The chain carries TRBV10-1 and TRBJ2-3; D is ambiguous. The germline V gene has CDR1 WNHNN and CDR2 SYGVQD (reference sequence). V was cut by 6 bases and J by 7 bases, with 11 bases left in between. The CDR3 extends over 12 amino acids. The CDR3 sequence: CASSEVKNTQYF. The CDR3 nucleotides read TGCGCCAGCAGCGAGGTGAAGAATACGCAGTATTTT.

This clone showed up just once. The CDR3 region is CASSGGDRGWPWAKNIQYF. CDR3 nucleotides: TGTGCCAGCAGCGGCGGCGACCGGGGGTGGCCCTGGGCCAAAAACATTCAGTACTTC. The rearrangement uses TRBV9 and TRBJ2-4; D perhaps matches TRBD2 (6 bases). V gave up 3 bases and J gave up 1 base, with 23 bases separating them. CDR3 length equals 19 residues. Germline lookup yields CDR1 SGDLS and CDR2 YYNGEE. The variable domain in full, completed from reference TRBV9 and TRBJ2-4, reads DSGVTQTPKHLITATGQRVTLRCSPRSGDLSVYWYQQSLDQGLQFLIQYYNGEERAKGNILERFSAQQFPDLHSELNLSSLELGDSALYFCASSGGDRGWPWAKNIQYFGAGTRLSVL.

V is TRBV5-1 and J is TRBJ1-2; a weak D match, TRBD1 (5 bases). Trimming took 4 bases from V and 5 from J, leaving 18 bases between them. Germline CDR1 reads SGHRS; CDR2 reads YFSETQ. The CDR3 spans 15 residues. The CDR3 DNA reads TGCGCCAGCAGCGACAACCCAGACAGTCGATATGGCTACACCTTC. It yields the protein CASSDNPDSRYGYTF.

The V call is TRBV29-1, the J call TRBJ1-2; D is unresolved. Germline lookup yields CDR1 SQVTM and CDR2 ANQGSEA. The CDR3 covers 10 residues. V was cut by 6 bases and J by 1 base, with 3 bases left in between. Here the CDR3 reads CSVHNYGYTF. The CDR3 nucleotides read TGCAGCGTCCATAACTATGGCTACACCTTC.

The genes are TRBV4-1 and TRBJ1-6; D call uncertain. CDR1 is MGHRA and CDR2 is YSYEKL in the germline V gene. The CDR3 sequence is 17 residues long. V was pared by 1 base and J by 6 bases, with 16 bases between. The CDR3 DNA reads TGCGCCAGCAGCCAAGGGCCCCCGGGGTCGGCTAATTCACCCCTCCACTTT. It is translated as CASSQGPPGSANSPLHF.

This chain joins TRBV7-3 and TRBJ2-1; no clear D. The CDR3 is made up of 12 amino acids. V was shortened by 2 bases and J by 10 bases, with 9 bases between the two germline ends. CDR1 is SGHTA, CDR2 FQGTGA, per germline. The CDR3 reads CASSLPGGEQFF. CDR3 in DNA: TGTGCCAGCAGCTTACCCGGTGGGGAGCAGTTCTTC.

DNA for the CDR3: TGTGCCAGTAGTTCCGGGTCCCCACAGGGTTATCTGAACACTGAAGCTTTCTTT. Encoded protein: CASSSGSPQGYLNTEAFF. This chain uses TRBV19 with TRBJ1-1; the D gene is possibly TRBD1 (6 bases). This CDR3 comprises 18 residues. Per the germline V gene, CDR1 is LNHDA and CDR2 is SQIVND (reference sequence). The germline V and J ends were trimmed by 5 bases and 0 bases, with 22 bases remaining between them.

V usage is TRBV6-6 and J usage is TRBJ1-6, with D possibly being TRBD1 (5 bases). V lost 0 bases to trimming and J lost 10 bases, with 7 bases between them. The CDR3 length is 13 residues. CDR1 and CDR2 (germline): MNHNY, SVGAGI (reference sequence). CDR3 sequence (DNA): TGTGCCAGCAGTTACTCAGGGGAATCACCCCTCCACTTT. This encodes CASSYSGESPLHF.

V and J are TRBV6-5 and TRBJ2-5, with D hard to call. The CDR3 contains 14 residues. CDR1 is MNHEY, CDR2 SVGAGI, per germline. V was shortened by 5 bases and J by 1 base, with 11 bases between the two germline ends. CDR3 in DNA: TGTGCCAGCAGTCCCTTTGGAAGCCAAGAGACCCAGTACTTC. Its translation is CASSPFGSQETQYF.

This chain links TRBV4-1 with TRBJ1-5, with 10 bases aligning to TRBD1. CDR3 length: 18 amino acids. The germline CDR1 and CDR2 sequences are MGHRA and YSYEKL. Trimming removed 4 bases from V and 6 bases from J; junction bases left unmatched: 15. CDR3 nucleotides: TGCGCCAGCAGCCGAGCAACCGGGACAGGGGAAGCCGGTCAGCCCCAGCATTTT. This encodes CASSRATGTGEAGQPQHF.

The rearrangement uses TRBV27 and TRBJ2-7; TRBD2 matches at 11 bases. This CDR3 spans 17 amino acids. V dropped 1 base and J dropped 1; count of bases not matched to a gene: 6. Germline loops: CDR1 MNHEY, CDR2 SMNVEV (reference sequence). The CDR3 loop reads CASSLLASGGLSYEQYF. The CDR3 DNA reads TGTGCCAGCAGTTTATTGGCTAGCGGGGGGCTATCCTACGAGCAGTACTTC.

The sample holds a few counts of this clone. V usage is TRBV6-1 and J usage is TRBJ1-6; TRBD1 agrees at 9 bases. Germline trimming cut 6 bases from V and 8 bases from J; bases unmatched to any gene: 8. CDR1 is MNHNS and CDR2 is SASEGT in the germline V gene. The CDR3 has 15 residues. CDR3 sequence: CASRPWTGEDSPLHF. The CDR3, as DNA: TGTGCCAGCAGGCCCTGGACAGGGGAGGATTCACCCCTCCACTTT.

The V and J genes are TRBV5-4 and TRBJ1-2, with 7 positions matching TRBD1. V lost 4 bases, J lost 1 base, and 7 bases stayed unmatched. CDR1 SGHNT and CDR2 YYREEE come from the germline V gene (reference sequence). The CDR3 sequence is 15 residues long. This CDR3 is CASSPPPGGNYGYTF. Here the CDR3 DNA reads TGTGCCAGCAGCCCTCCGCCAGGGGGTAACTATGGCTACACCTTC.

The chain uses TRBV19 and TRBJ1-1; no definite D call. Trimming shortened V by 5 bases and J by 1 base, and 8 bases separated the two germline ends. Looked up from germline, CDR1 is LNHDA and CDR2 is SQIVND (reference sequence). The CDR3 totals 13 residues. CDR3 sequence reads: CASSEGTNTEAFF. CDR3 coding DNA: TGTGCCAGTAGTGAAGGTACGAACACTGAAGCTTTCTTT.

Worth noting for this clone: Its ends do not fully match the called genes, so a read error is possible. Written as DNA, the CDR3 is TGTGCCAGTAGGATAGCTGGATCACCCCTCCACTTT. This translates into CASRIAGSPLHF. The rearrangement links TRBV19 to TRBJ1-6; no reliable D call. The CDR3 length is 12 residues. Germline V gene data show CDR1 as LNHDA and CDR2 as SQIVND (reference sequence).

The chain is built from TRBV11-1 and TRBJ1-1; D might be TRBD1 (6 bases). V shed 2 bases and J shed 4 bases, with 11 bases lying between them. CDR3 length: 14 amino acids. The germline V gene encodes CDR1 SGHAT and CDR2 FQDESV (reference sequence). The CDR3 loop reads CASSLIQGTTEAFF. Here the CDR3 DNA reads TGTGCCAGCAGCTTAATTCAGGGGACCACTGAAGCTTTCTTT.

Comments on this clone: This sample includes further DNA sequences coding for the same CDR3. V is TRBV5-1 and J is TRBJ1-2, with D hard to call. Germline V gene data show CDR1 as SGHRS and CDR2 as YFSETQ. CDR3 length: 12 residues. V was clipped by 4 bases and J by 8 bases, with 12 bases between them. Here the CDR3 reads CASSLGAEGYTF. Here the CDR3 DNA reads TGCGCCAGCAGCCTGGGAGCGGAAGGCTACACCTTC.

V is TRBV7-9 and J is TRBJ2-3; weak D call: TRBD2 (6 bases). Trimming removed 5 bases from V and 3 bases from J, with 18 bases in between. CDR1 and CDR2 from the germline V gene are SEHNR and FQNEAQ (reference sequence). The CDR3 spans 16 residues. The CDR3, as DNA: TGTGCCAGCAGCATATTAGCGGCCCTGGGAACAGATACGCAGTATTTT. Its translation is CASSILAALGTDTQYF.

This chain connects TRBV30 to TRBJ2-1; TRBD2 matches at 7 bases. Germline V gene data show CDR1 as GTSNPN and CDR2 as SVGIG (reference sequence). V dropped 4 bases and J dropped 9; count of bases not matched to a gene: 6. This CDR3 has 12 amino acids. As DNA, the CDR3 is TGTGCCTGGAATATTGCGGGGGTTGAGCAGTTCTTC. This gives the protein CAWNIAGVEQFF.

A note on this clone: The germline gene is not matched at one end of the junction; a read error may be the cause. The chain couples TRBV28 to TRBJ2-7; 7 nucleotides match TRBD2. Germline-derived CDR1 and CDR2 are MDHEN and SYDVKM. The length of the CDR3 is 14 residues. The CDR3 region has the DNA TGTGCCAGCACCCCCCCAGGGAGGGGAATAACGTTGGTCTTC. Residues: CASTPPGRGITLVF.

The V and J genes are TRBV5-1 and TRBJ1-2, with no clear D. This CDR3 is 13 amino acids long. Trimming took off 1 base at V and 2 bases at J, with 6 bases between the two ends. The germline V gene has CDR1 SGHRS and CDR2 YFSETQ. CDR3 DNA: TGCGCCAGCAGCTTGAAAGGGAACTATGGCTACACCTTC. Translated, it gives CASSLKGNYGYTF.

The rearrangement links TRBV2 to TRBJ2-2; no clear D. V lost 10 bases and J lost 5, with 11 bases in between. CDR3 length: 12 residues. Looked up from germline, CDR1 is SNHLY and CDR2 is FYNNEI. The CDR3 reads CAKDRQTGELFF. CDR3 nucleotides: TGTGCCAAGGATCGGCAGACCGGGGAGCTGTTTTTT.

The sample holds one count of this clone. Different DNA sequences within this sample yield the same CDR3. The chain combines TRBV6-5 with TRBJ2-2; TRBD2 aligns across 7 bases. Germline V gives CDR1 MNHEY, CDR2 SVGAGI. V lost 4 bases and J lost 4; bases outside the gene matches: 0. This CDR3 has 13 amino acids. CDR3 region: CASSSGGTGELFF. In DNA, the CDR3 is TGTGCCAGCAGTTCGGGGGGCACCGGGGAGCTGTTTTTT.

For the CDR3, the DNA is TGTGCCAGCAGGCAGGGGTTTAGCACTGAAGCTTTCTTT. Residues: CASRQGFSTEAFF. The rearrangement uses TRBV2 and TRBJ1-1; TRBD1 is a possible D gene (6 bases). The germline V gene has CDR1 SNHLY and CDR2 FYNNEI. CDR3 length: 13 amino acids. Trimming shortened V by 6 bases and J by 4 bases, and 12 bases separated the two germline ends.

V usage is TRBV6-5 and J usage is TRBJ2-2, with a weak D call TRBD1 (6 bases). Deletions cut 0 bases from V and 6 bases from J, with 8 bases between. Germline CDR1 reads MNHEY; CDR2 reads SVGAGI. The CDR3 is 14 amino acids. The CDR3 coding sequence is TGTGCCAGCAGTTACTCATCAGGGGCCGGGGAGCTGTTTTTT. It specifies CASSYSSGAGELFF.

The chain has TRBV27 and TRBJ2-2, with D tentatively TRBD1 (5 bases). V lost 5 bases to trimming and J lost 6 bases, with 13 bases between them. The CDR3 covers 14 residues. Germline lookup yields CDR1 MNHEY and CDR2 SMNVEV (reference sequence). CDR3: CASSLDSLAGELFF. In DNA form, the CDR3 reads TGTGCCAGCAGTCTTGACAGTCTGGCCGGGGAGCTGTTTTTT.